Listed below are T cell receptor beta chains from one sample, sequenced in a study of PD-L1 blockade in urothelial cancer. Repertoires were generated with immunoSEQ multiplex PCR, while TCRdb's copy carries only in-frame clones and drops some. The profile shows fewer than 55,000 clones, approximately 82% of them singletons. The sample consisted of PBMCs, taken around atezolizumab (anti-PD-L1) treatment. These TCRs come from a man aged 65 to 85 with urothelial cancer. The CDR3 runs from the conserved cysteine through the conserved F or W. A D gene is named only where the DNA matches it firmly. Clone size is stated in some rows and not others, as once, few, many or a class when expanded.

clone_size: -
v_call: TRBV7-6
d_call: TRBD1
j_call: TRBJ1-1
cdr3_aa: CASSLGRTGATEAFF
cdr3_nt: TGTGCCAGCAGCTTAGGTAGGACAGGGGCCACTGAAGCTTTCTTT

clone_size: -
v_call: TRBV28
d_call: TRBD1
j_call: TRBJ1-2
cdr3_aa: CASSLGSDRANGYTF
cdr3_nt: TGTGCCAGCAGTTTAGGATCGGACAGGGCGAATGGCTACACCTTC

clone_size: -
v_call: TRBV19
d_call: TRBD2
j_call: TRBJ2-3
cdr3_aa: CVSTARGGRDTQYF
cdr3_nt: TGTGTCAGTACCGCGCGGGGGGGCCGGGATACGCAGTATTTT

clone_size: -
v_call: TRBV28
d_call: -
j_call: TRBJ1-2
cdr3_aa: CASTSGKGVHYGYTF
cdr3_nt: TGTGCCAGCACCTCCGGGAAGGGTGTCCACTATGGCTACACCTTC

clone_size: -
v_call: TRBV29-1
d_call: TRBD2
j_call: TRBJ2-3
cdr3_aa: CSVGSGGRADTQYF
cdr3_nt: TGCAGCGTTGGTAGCGGGGGAAGAGCAGATACGCAGTATTTT

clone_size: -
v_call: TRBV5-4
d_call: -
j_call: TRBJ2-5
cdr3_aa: CASSTGRDSKTQYF
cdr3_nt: TGTGCCAGCAGCACAGGGAGGGACTCAAAGACCCAGTACTTC

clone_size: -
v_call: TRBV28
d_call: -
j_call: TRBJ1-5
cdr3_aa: CASSLPLNQPQHF
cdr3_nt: TGTGCCAGCAGTTTACCCCTTAATCAGCCCCAGCATTTT

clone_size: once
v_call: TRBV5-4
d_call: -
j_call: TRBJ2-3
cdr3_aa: CASSAGTLISSTDTQYF
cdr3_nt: TGTGCCAGCAGCGCCGGGACTCTCATTTCATCCACAGATACGCAGTATTTT

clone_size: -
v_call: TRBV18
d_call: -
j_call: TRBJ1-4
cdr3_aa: CASSTSGSHNEKLFF
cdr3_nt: TGTGCCAGCTCCACCAGTGGCAGTCATAATGAAAAACTGTTTTTT

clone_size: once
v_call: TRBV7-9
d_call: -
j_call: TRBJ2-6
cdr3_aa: CASSTRTPSGANVLTF
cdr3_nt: TGTGCCAGCAGCACCCGGACACCCTCTGGGGCCAACGTCCTGACTTTC

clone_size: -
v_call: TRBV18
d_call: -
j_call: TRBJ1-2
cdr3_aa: CASSPGLEAYGYTF
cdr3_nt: TGTGCCAGCTCCCCAGGTTTGGAGGCCTATGGCTACACCTTC

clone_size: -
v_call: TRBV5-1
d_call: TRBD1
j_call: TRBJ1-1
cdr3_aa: CASSPGQGYQVAFF
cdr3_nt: TGCGCCAGCAGCCCCGGACAGGGTTATCAGGTAGCTTTCTTT

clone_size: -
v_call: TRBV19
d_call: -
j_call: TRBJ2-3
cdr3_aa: CASTQPGGSTDTQYF
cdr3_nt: TGTGCCAGTACCCAACCGGGCGGGAGCACAGATACGCAGTATTTT

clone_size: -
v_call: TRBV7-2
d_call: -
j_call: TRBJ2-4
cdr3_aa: CASSSGGRGAGNIQYF
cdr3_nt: TGTGCCAGCAGCTCGGGGGGACGGGGGGCAGGAAACATTCAGTACTTC

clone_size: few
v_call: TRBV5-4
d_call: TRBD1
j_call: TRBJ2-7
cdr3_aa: CASSIDRGVGSEQYF
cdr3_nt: TGTGCCAGCAGCATTGACAGGGGTGTTGGAAGCGAGCAGTACTTC

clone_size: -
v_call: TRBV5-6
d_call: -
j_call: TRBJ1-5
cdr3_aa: CASSLASRPGKPQHF
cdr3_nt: TGTGCCAGCAGCTTGGCCTCTAGGCCCGGAAAGCCCCAGCATTTT

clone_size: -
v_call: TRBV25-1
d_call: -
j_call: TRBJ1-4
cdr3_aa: CASSQGGGLRGEKLFF
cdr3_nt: TGTGCCAGCAGCCAGGGTGGAGGGCTCCGGGGCGAAAAACTGTTTTTT

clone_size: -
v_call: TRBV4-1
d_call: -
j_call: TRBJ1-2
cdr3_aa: CASSHEGLILGYTF
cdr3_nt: TGCGCCAGCAGCCATGAGGGATTGATCTTAGGCTACACCTTC

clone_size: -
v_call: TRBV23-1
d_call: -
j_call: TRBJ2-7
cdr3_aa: CASSQYRSYEQYF
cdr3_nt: TGCGCCAGCAGTCAGTACCGGTCCTACGAGCAGTACTTC

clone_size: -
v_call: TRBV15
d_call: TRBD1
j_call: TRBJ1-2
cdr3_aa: CATSKGQRNYGYTF
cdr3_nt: TGTGCCACCAGCAAGGGACAGAGAAACTATGGCTACACCTTC

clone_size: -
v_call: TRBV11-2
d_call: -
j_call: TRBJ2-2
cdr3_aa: CASSLDVGKHGELFF
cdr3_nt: TGTGCCAGCAGCTTAGACGTCGGGAAACACGGGGAGCTGTTTTTT

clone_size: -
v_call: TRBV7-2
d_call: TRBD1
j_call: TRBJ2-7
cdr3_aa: CASSLSQGEFSYEQYF
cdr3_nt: TGTGCCAGCAGCTTATCCCAGGGGGAATTCTCCTACGAGCAGTACTTC

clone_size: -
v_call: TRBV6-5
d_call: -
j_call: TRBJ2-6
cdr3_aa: CASRAASGANVLTF
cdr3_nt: TGTGCCAGCAGAGCGGCTTCTGGGGCCAACGTCCTGACTTTC

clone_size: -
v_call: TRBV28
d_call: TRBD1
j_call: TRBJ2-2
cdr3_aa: CASSPAGSGGRTGELFF
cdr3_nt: TGTGCCAGCAGTCCAGCAGGCTCAGGGGGACGGACCGGGGAGCTGTTTTTT

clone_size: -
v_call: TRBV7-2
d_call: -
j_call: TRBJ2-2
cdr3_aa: CASSSLSLRNTGELFF
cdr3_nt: TGTGCCAGCAGCTCCCTAAGTCTTAGGAACACCGGGGAGCTGTTTTTT

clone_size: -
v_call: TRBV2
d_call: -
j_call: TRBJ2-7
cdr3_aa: CASSDELGQYF
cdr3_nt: TGTGCCAGCAGTGATGAGCTCGGGCAGTACTTC

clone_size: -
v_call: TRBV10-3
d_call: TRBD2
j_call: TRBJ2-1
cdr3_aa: CAISDRGGEGNEQFF
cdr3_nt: TGTGCCATCAGTGACCGGGGGGGAGAGGGGAATGAGCAGTTCTTC

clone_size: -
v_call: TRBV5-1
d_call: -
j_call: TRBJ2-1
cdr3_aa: CASSLALSGRRVGIF
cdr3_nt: TGCGCCAGCAGCTTGGCCTTGTCAGGGCGCCGAGTTGGGATCTTC

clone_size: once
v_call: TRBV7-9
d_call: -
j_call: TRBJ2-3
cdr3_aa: CASSHREEKDTQYF
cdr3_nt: TGTGCCAGCAGCCACAGGGAAGAGAAAGATACGCAGTATTTT

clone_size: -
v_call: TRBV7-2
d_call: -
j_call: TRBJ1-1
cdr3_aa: CASSLVTEAFF
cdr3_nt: TGTGCCAGCAGCTTAGTAACTGAAGCTTTCTTT

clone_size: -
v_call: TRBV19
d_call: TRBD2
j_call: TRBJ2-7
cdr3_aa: CASRGTSGEQYF
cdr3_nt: TGTGCCAGTAGGGGGACTAGCGGCGAGCAGTACTTC

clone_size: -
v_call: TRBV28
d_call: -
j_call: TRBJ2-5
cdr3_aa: CASTPWAVGKKETQYF
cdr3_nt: TGTGCCAGCACCCCCTGGGCAGTCGGCAAAAAAGAGACCCAGTACTTC

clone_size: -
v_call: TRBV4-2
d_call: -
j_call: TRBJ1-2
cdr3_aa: CASALDRSGFGYTF
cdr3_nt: TGTGCCAGCGCTCTAGATCGCTCGGGATTTGGCTACACCTTC

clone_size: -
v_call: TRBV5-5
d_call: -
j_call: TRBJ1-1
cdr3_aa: CASSPRMGSTEAFF
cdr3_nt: TGTGCCAGCAGCCCCCGGATGGGGAGCACTGAAGCTTTCTTT

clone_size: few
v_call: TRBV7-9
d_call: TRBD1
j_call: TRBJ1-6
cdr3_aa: CASNQQGALNNSPLHF
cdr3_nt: TGTGCCAGCAACCAACAGGGGGCTTTAAATAATTCACCCCTCCACTTT

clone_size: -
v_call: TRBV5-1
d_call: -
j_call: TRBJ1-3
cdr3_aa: CASSLGREALDTIYF
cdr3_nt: TGCGCCAGCAGCTTGGGACGGGAGGCTCTAGACACCATATATTTT

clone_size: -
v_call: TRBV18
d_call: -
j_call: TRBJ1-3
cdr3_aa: CASSSRDKARDTIYF
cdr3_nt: TGTGCCAGCTCATCCCGGGACAAGGCGAGGGACACCATATATTTT

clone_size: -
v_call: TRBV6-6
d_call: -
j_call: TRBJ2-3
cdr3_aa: CASRSSGTDTQYF
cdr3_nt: TGTGCCAGCAGATCTAGCGGCACAGATACGCAGTATTTT

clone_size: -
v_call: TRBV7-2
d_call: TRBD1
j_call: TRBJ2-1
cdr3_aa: CASSLEPPGGSYNEQFF
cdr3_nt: TGTGCCAGCAGCTTAGAACCCCCAGGGGGCTCCTACAATGAGCAGTTCTTC

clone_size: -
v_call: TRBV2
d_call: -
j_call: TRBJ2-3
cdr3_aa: CASSERNTQYF
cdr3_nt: TGTGCCAGCAGTGAGAGGAATACGCAGTATTTT

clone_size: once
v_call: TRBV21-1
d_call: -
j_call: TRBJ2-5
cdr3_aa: CASSKILSSGRPCQETQYF
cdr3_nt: TGTGCCAGCAGCAAGATATTGTCTAGCGGGAGGCCATGTCAAGAGACCCAGTACTTC

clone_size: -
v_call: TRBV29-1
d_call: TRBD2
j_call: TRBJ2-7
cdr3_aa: CSVEELAGGGQYF
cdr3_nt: TGCAGCGTTGAGGAACTAGCGGGAGGCGGACAGTACTTC

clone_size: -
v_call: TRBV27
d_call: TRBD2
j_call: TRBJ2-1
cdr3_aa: CASRVYGASGYNEQFF
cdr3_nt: TGTGCCAGCAGGGTTTACGGAGCTAGCGGTTACAATGAGCAGTTCTTC